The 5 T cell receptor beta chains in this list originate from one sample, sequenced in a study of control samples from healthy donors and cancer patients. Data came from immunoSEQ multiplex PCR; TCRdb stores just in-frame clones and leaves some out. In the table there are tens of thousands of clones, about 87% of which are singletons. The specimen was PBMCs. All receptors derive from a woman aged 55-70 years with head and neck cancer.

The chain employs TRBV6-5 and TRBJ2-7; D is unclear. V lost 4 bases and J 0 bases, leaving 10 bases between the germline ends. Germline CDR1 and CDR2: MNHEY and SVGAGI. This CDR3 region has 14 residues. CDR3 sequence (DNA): TGTGCCAGCAGTTTTATGGACCCCTCCTACGAGCAGTACTTC. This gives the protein CASSFMDPSYEQYF.

CDR3 in DNA: TGTGCCAGCAGCGTGGGAGGGACTATACGCACAGATACGCAGTATTTT. Translating it yields CASSVGGTIRTDTQYF. V gene TRBV9 combines with J gene TRBJ2-3; 7 bases line up with TRBD2. The V and J ends lost 2 bases and 1 base, in that order; junction bases with no gene match: 7. Germline CDR1 is SGDLS and CDR2 is YYNGEE. The CDR3 is 16 residues long.

CDR3 in DNA: TGTGCCAGCAGTTTATCAGGCCTAGCGGCCTACGAGCAGTACTTC. It yields the protein CASSLSGLAAYEQYF. The chain is built from TRBV27 and TRBJ2-7; 7 positions match TRBD2. CDR1 and CDR2 (germline): MNHEY, SMNVEV (reference sequence). J gave up 2 bases and V 0 bases, and 4 bases lay outside the gene matches. The CDR3 covers 15 residues.

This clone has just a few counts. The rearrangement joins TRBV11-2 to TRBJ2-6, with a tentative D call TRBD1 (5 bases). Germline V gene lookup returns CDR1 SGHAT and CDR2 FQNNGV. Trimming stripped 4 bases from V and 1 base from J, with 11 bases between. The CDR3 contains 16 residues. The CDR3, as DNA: TGTGCCAGCAGCTCGATTCAGGGTTCTGGGGCCAACGTCCTGACTTTC. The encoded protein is CASSSIQGSGANVLTF.

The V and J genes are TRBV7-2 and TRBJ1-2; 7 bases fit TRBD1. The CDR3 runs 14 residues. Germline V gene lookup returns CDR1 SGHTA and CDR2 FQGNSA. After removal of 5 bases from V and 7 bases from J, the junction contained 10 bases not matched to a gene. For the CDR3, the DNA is TGTGCCAGCAGCGGCGCCGGGACAGCGTCTGGCTACACCTTC. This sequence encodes CASSGAGTASGYTF.